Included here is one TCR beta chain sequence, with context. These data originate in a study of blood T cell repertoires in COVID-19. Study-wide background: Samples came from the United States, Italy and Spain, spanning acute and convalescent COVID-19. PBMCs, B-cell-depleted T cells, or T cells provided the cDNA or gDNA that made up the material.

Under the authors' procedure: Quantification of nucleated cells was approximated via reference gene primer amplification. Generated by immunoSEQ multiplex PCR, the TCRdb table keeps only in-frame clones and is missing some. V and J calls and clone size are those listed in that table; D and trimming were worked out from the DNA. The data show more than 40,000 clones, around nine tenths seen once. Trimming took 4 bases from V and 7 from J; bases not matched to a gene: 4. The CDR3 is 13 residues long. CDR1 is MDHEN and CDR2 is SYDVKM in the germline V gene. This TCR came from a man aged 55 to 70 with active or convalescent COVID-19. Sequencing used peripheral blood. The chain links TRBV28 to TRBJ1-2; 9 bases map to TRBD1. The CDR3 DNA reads TGTGCCAGCAGTTATGGACAGGGGTCTGGCTACACCTTC. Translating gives CASSYGQGSGYTF.